A single sample gave rise to the 12 T cell receptor beta chains below, sequenced in a study of blood T cell repertoires in COVID-19. Sequencing was performed with immunoSEQ multiplex PCR; in TCRdb, only in-frame clones are kept and a portion is missing. This table holds tens of thousands of clones, approximately 90% found once. The sequencing input was peripheral blood. These receptors all stem from a human donor with active COVID-19. The donor label of this sample is uncertain.

V is TRBV3-1 (or the pseudogene TRBV3-2) and J is TRBJ2-1, with TRBD2 matching 8 bases. J lost 10 bases, V lost 1 base, and 0 bases had no gene match. CDR3 size: 12 residues. The germline V gene encodes CDR1 LGHDT and CDR2 YNNKEL (reference sequence). Here the CDR3 reads CASSQVAGEQFF. CDR3 DNA sequence: TGTGCCAGCAGCCAAGTAGCGGGGGAGCAGTTCTTC.

The J gene is TRBJ2-3, the V gene TRBV10-1; TRBD2 agrees at 9 bases. The V and J ends lost 8 bases and 6 bases, in that order; junction bases with no gene match: 9. The germline gives CDR1 WNHNN, CDR2 SYGVQD (reference sequence). This CDR3 is built from 14 residues. The CDR3 region has the DNA TGCGCCAGCCGGGCTAGCGGGGATTGGGATACGCAGTATTTT. Its translation is CASRASGDWDTQYF.

This chain uses TRBV15 with TRBJ2-2; 10 bases line up with TRBD2. Germline V lookup: CDR1 LNHNV, CDR2 YYDKDF (reference sequence). Unmatched junction bases numbered 7, after V lost 0 bases and J lost 3 bases. The length of the CDR3 is 18 residues. The CDR3 nucleotides read TGTGCCACCAGCAGAGAGAATGGACTAGCGGTGCACACCGGGGAGCTGTTTTTT. The encoded protein is CATSRENGLAVHTGELFF.

V usage is TRBV2 and J usage is TRBJ1-1, with a weak D call TRBD1 (5 bases). V lost 2 bases and J 9 bases, leaving 13 bases between the germline ends. The CDR3 has 13 residues. The germline gives CDR1 SNHLY, CDR2 FYNNEI. The CDR3 region has the DNA TGTGCCAGCAGTGAATATTTGGCAGGGAAAGCTTTCTTT. Translation: CASSEYLAGKAFF.

The CDR3 nucleotides read TGTGCCAGCAGCCCGAATAGCGGGGTTGCAGATACGCAGTATTTT. Its translation is CASSPNSGVADTQYF. This chain uses TRBV7-3 with TRBJ2-3, with 8 positions matching TRBD2. The CDR3 totals 15 residues. Germline V gives CDR1 SGHTA, CDR2 FQGTGA. V shed 5 bases, J shed 4 bases, and the junction held 8 bases outside the gene matches. The full variable domain, with the rest looked up from reference TRBV7-3 and TRBJ2-3, is GAGVSQTPSNKVTEKGKYVELRCDPISGHTALYWYRQSLGQGPEFLIYFQGTGAADDSGLPNDRFFAVRPEGSVSTLKIQRTERGDSAVYLCASSPNSGVADTQYFGPGTRLTVL.

This chain uses TRBV9 with TRBJ2-1; unclear D gene. V was cut by 3 bases and J by 1 base, with 8 bases left in between. This CDR3 comprises 14 residues. Germline V gene lookup returns CDR1 SGDLS and CDR2 YYNGEE. The CDR3 nucleotides are TGTGCCAGCAGCGCTTCTATGTCCTACAATGAGCAGTTCTTC. Residues: CASSASMSYNEQFF.

Here the CDR3 DNA reads TGTGCCAGCAGCCCCGGGACAGGGGGCGCGGCCCAGCATTTT. It codes for CASSPGTGGAAQHF. This chain connects TRBV3-1 (or the pseudogene TRBV3-2) to TRBJ1-5, with 12 bases aligning to TRBD1. Germline V gene sequence: CDR1 LGHDT, CDR2 YNNKEL (reference sequence). Trimming cost V 4 bases and J 11 bases; bases outside gene matches: 6. CDR3 length equals 14 residues.

The rearrangement joins TRBV11-2 to TRBJ2-7; 10 bases agree with TRBD2. Trimming cost V 1 base and J 6 bases; bases outside gene matches: 9. The CDR3 consists of 16 residues. Germline V lookup: CDR1 SGHAT, CDR2 FQNNGV. CDR3: CASSLVTSGALIEQYF. The CDR3, as DNA: TGTGCCAGCAGCTTAGTCACTAGCGGGGCTTTAATCGAGCAGTACTTC.

This clone was found a few times. The V and J genes are TRBV7-2 and TRBJ2-7, with 7 bases matching TRBD2. The CDR3 totals 13 residues. Germline CDR1 reads SGHTA; CDR2 reads FQGNSA. The J segment lost 2 bases and the V segment lost 6 bases, leaving 4 bases of the junction unmatched. CDR3 DNA sequence: TGTGCCAGCAGTAGGGGAGGGGCCTACGAGCAGTACTTC. As protein: CASSRGGAYEQYF.

The chain carries TRBV24-1 and TRBJ1-5; 7 nucleotides line up with TRBD1. V was clipped by 3 bases and J by 5 bases; unmatched bases: 6. Germline-derived CDR1 and CDR2 are KGHDR and SFDVKD. This CDR3 comprises 15 residues. CDR3 in DNA: TGTGCCACCAGTGATCCGACAGGGATCGATCAGCCCCAGCATTTT. Protein sequence: CATSDPTGIDQPQHF.

This chain links TRBV7-3 with TRBJ2-3; 10 positions agree with TRBD2. J was trimmed by 3 bases and V by 7 bases; bases with no gene match: 4. The CDR3 is 14 residues long. Germline CDR1 SGHTA, CDR2 FQGTGA. This chain's CDR3 is CASNQAGGTDTQYF. The CDR3 nucleotides are TGTGCCAGCAACCAAGCGGGGGGGACAGATACGCAGTATTTT. The complete variable domain, with remaining parts taken from reference TRBV7-3 and TRBJ2-3, reads GAGVSQTPSNKVTEKGKYVELRCDPISGHTALYWYRQSLGQGPEFLIYFQGTGAADDSGLPNDRFFAVRPEGSVSTLKIQRTERGDSAVYLCASNQAGGTDTQYFGPGTRLTVL.

The chain links TRBV6-5 to TRBJ2-7; possibly TRBD2 for D (5 bases). The germline V gene encodes CDR1 MNHEY and CDR2 SVGAGI. This CDR3 has 14 residues. Trimming stripped 9 bases from V and 0 bases from J, with 15 bases between. This CDR3 reads CASLPDFNSYEQYF. The CDR3 DNA reads TGTGCCAGTTTGCCGGACTTCAACTCCTACGAGCAGTACTTC.